Below are 27 T cell receptor beta chains sequenced from a single sample in a study of cytomegalovirus exposure and HLA in healthy donors. Primers included in the PCR were 60 Vbeta and 13 Jbeta primers. Using immunoSEQ multiplex PCR, the repertoire was profiled, and TCRdb retains in-frame clones only, with some absent. This sample carries 150,000 to 200,000 clones, roughly 78% of them seen once, and the ten largest clones take under 0.85%. The sequencing sample was made of PBMCs. These receptors were obtained from a boy aged 5 to 17 in good health and CMV-seronegative.

This clone came up a few times. The V call is TRBV5-4, the J call TRBJ1-6; TRBD1 matches at 7 bases. CDR1 is SGHNT, CDR2 YYREEE, per germline (reference sequence). Trimming cost V 7 bases and J 4 bases; bases outside gene matches: 2. The length of the CDR3 is 13 residues. Here the CDR3 reads CASQGGYNSPLHF. The CDR3, as DNA: TGTGCCAGCCAGGGGGGATATAATTCACCCCTCCACTTT.

This clone was counted between two and nine times. This chain uses TRBV19 with TRBJ2-7, with TRBD2 matching 8 bases. There are 15 residues in the CDR3. CDR1 is LNHDA and CDR2 is SQIVND in the germline V gene (reference sequence). J gave up 2 bases and V 9 bases, and 12 bases lay outside the gene matches. In nucleotides, the CDR3 is TGTGCCAGCGCGGCGGGGGGCACGCCCGCCTACGAGCAGTACTTC. Residues: CASAAGGTPAYEQYF.

V usage is TRBV9 and J usage is TRBJ1-5, with D uncertain. Germline V gene data show CDR1 as SGDLS and CDR2 as YYNGEE. The CDR3 is 14 amino acids. Trimming took off 1 base at V and 4 bases at J, with 9 bases between the two ends. The CDR3 DNA sequence: TGTGCCAGCAGCGTATTACAGACGAATCAGCCCCAGCATTTT. As protein: CASSVLQTNQPQHF.

The chain recombines TRBV19 with TRBJ1-1; the match to TRBD1 covers 10 bases. The CDR3 sequence is 12 residues long. The V and J ends lost 6 bases and 11 bases, in that order; junction bases with no gene match: 6. The germline CDR1 and CDR2 sequences are LNHDA and SQIVND (reference sequence). CDR3 in amino acids: CASRTTGGWAFF. CDR3 in DNA: TGTGCCAGTAGGACGACAGGGGGCTGGGCTTTCTTT. Based on the CDR3 plus reference TRBV19 and TRBJ1-1, the full variable domain is DGGITQSPKYLFRKEGQNVTLSCEQNLNHDAMYWYRQDPGQGLRLIYYSQIVNDFQKGDIAEGYSVSREKKESFPLTVTSAQKNPTAFYLCASRTTGGWAFFGQGTRLTVV.

The chain is built from TRBV6-1 and TRBJ1-6; 10 bases are a match to TRBD1. V shed 1 base, J shed 9 bases, and the junction held 0 bases outside the gene matches. The CDR3 runs to 14 residues. Germline V CDR1 and CDR2: MNHNS, SASEGT. CDR3 sequence: CASSEGTGGSPLHF. The DNA of the CDR3 is TGTGCCAGCAGTGAAGGGACAGGGGGTTCACCCCTCCACTTT.

This clone appeared a single time. This chain joins TRBV5-6 and TRBJ2-1; 13 bases map to TRBD2. V was clipped by 5 bases and J by 7 bases; unmatched bases: 18. Germline V CDR1 and CDR2: SGHDT, YYEEEE. This CDR3 is 19 amino acids long. The CDR3 here is CASSPPPRTSGRLVNEQFF. The CDR3 nucleotides are TGTGCCAGCAGTCCCCCACCCAGGACTAGCGGGAGATTGGTGAATGAGCAGTTCTTC. Full variable domain (missing parts from reference TRBV5-6 and TRBJ2-1): DAGVTQSPTHLIKTRGQQVTLRCSPKSGHDTVSWYQQALGQGPQFIFQYYEEEERQRGNFPDRFSGHQFPNYSSELNVNALLLGDSALYLCASSPPPRTSGRLVNEQFFGPGTRLTVL.

V is TRBV5-1 and J is TRBJ2-5; 8 nucleotides match TRBD2. V was clipped by 1 base and J by 7 bases; unmatched bases: 6. The CDR3 totals 14 residues. Germline V gives CDR1 SGHRS, CDR2 YFSETQ. Written as DNA, the CDR3 is TGCGCCAGCAGCTTGAGCGGGAGAGAGGTGACCCAGTACTTC. Amino acids: CASSLSGREVTQYF.

The chain links TRBV27 to TRBJ2-7, with TRBD1 matching 9 bases. V dropped 2 bases and J dropped 4; count of bases not matched to a gene: 6. This CDR3 contains 15 residues. Per germline, CDR1 MNHEY and CDR2 SMNVEV (reference sequence). CDR3 in amino acids: CASSLLGQGKYEQYF. In nucleotides, the CDR3 is TGTGCCAGCAGTTTACTGGGACAGGGCAAGTACGAGCAGTACTTC.

V gene TRBV19 combines with J gene TRBJ1-2; 9 nucleotides line up with TRBD1. With 8 bases clipped from V and 1 base from J, the junction kept 11 bases outside the gene matches. Germline V gives CDR1 LNHDA, CDR2 SQIVND (reference sequence). CDR3 length: 16 residues. In DNA form, the CDR3 reads TGTGCCAGTGGGACAGGGTCTTTTTCTTTTAACTATGGCTACACCTTC. Protein product: CASGTGSFSFNYGYTF.

This clone has a handful of counts. This chain connects TRBV30 to TRBJ1-5, with 9 bases aligning to TRBD1. Germline V gene lookup returns CDR1 GTSNPN and CDR2 SVGIG (reference sequence). V lost 8 bases, J lost 2 bases, and 19 bases stayed unmatched. The CDR3 totals 18 residues. CDR3 in DNA: TGTGCCCCCCAAAGTCATTGGGACAGGGAGGAAGGCAATCAGCCCCAGCATTTT. Protein product: CAPQSHWDREEGNQPQHF. Full variable domain (outside the CDR3, taken from reference TRBV30 and TRBJ1-5): SQTIHQWPATLVQPVGSPLSLECTVEGTSNPNLYWYRQAAGRGLQLLFYSVGIGQISSEVPQNLSASRPQDRQFILSSKKLLLSDSGFYLCAPQSHWDREEGNQPQHFGDGTRLSIL.

V usage is TRBV10-3 and J usage is TRBJ2-1; 8 bases are a match to TRBD1. CDR1 is ENHRY and CDR2 is SYGVKD in the germline V gene. J gave up 5 bases and V 11 bases, and 5 bases lay outside the gene matches. CDR3 size: 12 residues. The CDR3 spells CASKQGDNEQFF. Written as DNA, the CDR3 is TGTGCCTCAAAACAGGGGGACAATGAGCAGTTCTTC.

In this sample, this clone turned up a few times. This chain links TRBV2 with TRBJ1-2, with TRBD1 identical over 10 bases. The CDR3 runs to 15 residues. Germline V CDR1 and CDR2: SNHLY, FYNNEI. Losses at the gene ends were 5 bases for V and 1 base for J; bases not matched to a gene: 4. DNA for the CDR3: TGTGCCAGCAGTTACGGGACAGGGGTTAACTATGGCTACACCTTC. Residues: CASSYGTGVNYGYTF.

The chain employs TRBV19 and TRBJ2-3; 16 bases fit TRBD2. This CDR3 comprises 19 residues. V dropped 7 bases and J dropped 4; count of bases not matched to a gene: 14. Germline assignment: CDR1 LNHDA and CDR2 SQIVND (reference sequence). For the CDR3, the DNA is TGTGCCAGTAATACCCCGGGACTAGCGGGAGGGCCCTCGCCAGATACGCAGTATTTT. Protein: CASNTPGLAGGPSPDTQYF.

The rearrangement uses TRBV6-6 and TRBJ2-1; 9 bases are shared with TRBD2. This CDR3 contains 14 residues. Looked up from germline, CDR1 is MNHNY and CDR2 is SVGAGI (reference sequence). The V gene end was trimmed by 5 bases and the J gene end by 7 bases; junction bases not matched to a gene: 6. For the CDR3, the DNA is TGTGCCAGCAGTGGACTAGCGAGATCAAATGAGCAGTTCTTC. It specifies CASSGLARSNEQFF.

This rearrangement joins TRBV19 to TRBJ1-2; D may be TRBD1 (5 bases). V was cut by 6 bases and J by 4 bases, with 15 bases left in between. This CDR3 is 14 amino acids long. Germline values: CDR1 LNHDA, CDR2 SQIVND (reference sequence). The CDR3 reads CASSLDRDSYGYTF. The CDR3 nucleotides read TGTGCCAGTAGCTTAGACAGAGACTCCTATGGCTACACCTTC.

This clone was observed a single time. The chain carries TRBV9 and TRBJ1-2, with D hard to call. CDR1 and CDR2 (germline): SGDLS, YYNGEE. The V gene lost 3 bases and the J gene lost 4 bases, with 10 bases spanning the gap. This CDR3 is built from 13 residues. The CDR3 region is CASSDTGFYGYTF. The CDR3 bases are TGTGCCAGCAGCGATACGGGATTCTATGGCTACACCTTC.

Concerning this clone itself: The same CDR3 is also encoded by other DNA sequences in this sample. The V gene is TRBV5-4, the J gene TRBJ1-2, with 7 bases that match TRBD1. The CDR3 has 15 amino acids. V lost 0 bases and J lost 8; bases outside the gene matches: 10. CDR1 and CDR2 from the germline V gene are SGHNT and YYREEE (reference sequence). The CDR3 loop is CASSLVSGGSGGYTF. The CDR3 DNA is TGTGCCAGCAGCTTGGTATCAGGGGGTTCGGGCGGCTACACCTTC.

The table lists this clone with a few counts. Other DNA sequences within the sample encode an identical CDR3. The rearrangement joins TRBV9 to TRBJ2-5, with 10 positions matching TRBD1. Germline V gene sequence: CDR1 SGDLS, CDR2 YYNGEE. The junction had 14 bases not matched to a gene; V was cut back by 4 bases and J by 5 bases. This CDR3 has 17 amino acids. CDR3 protein: CASSLTIGQGVLETQYF. CDR3 DNA sequence: TGTGCCAGCAGCCTAACAATCGGACAGGGGGTTCTTGAGACCCAGTACTTC.

A few counts support this clone. The DNA of the CDR3 is TGTGCCAGCAGCGAAATGTTGGCCAGCTCCTACGAGCAGTACTTC. Translated: CASSEMLASSYEQYF. The chain has TRBV6-1 and TRBJ2-7; D call uncertain. The CDR3 length is 15 residues. V was trimmed by 6 bases and J by 0 bases, leaving 15 bases between them. Germline V CDR1 and CDR2: MNHNS, SASEGT.

The chain carries TRBV18 and TRBJ2-7; TRBD2 matches 12 bases. The CDR3 extends over 15 amino acids. V dropped 5 bases and J dropped 3; count of bases not matched to a gene: 5. Germline-derived CDR1 and CDR2 are KGHSH and LQKENI. The CDR3 reads CASSTGLAGFYEQYF. CDR3 coding DNA: TGTGCCAGCTCAACGGGACTAGCGGGTTTCTACGAGCAGTACTTC.

The V gene is TRBV11-2, the J gene TRBJ1-2, with 10 bases matching TRBD1. With 5 bases clipped from V and 4 bases from J, the junction kept 10 bases outside the gene matches. This CDR3 has 16 residues. Germline-derived CDR1 and CDR2 are SGHAT and FQNNGV. The CDR3, as DNA: TGTGCCAGCAGCCGCGCCACCGGGACAGGGGCCTATGGCTACACCTTC. Protein product: CASSRATGTGAYGYTF.

The chain joins TRBV25-1 to TRBJ2-7; 7 bases map to TRBD2. V lost 8 bases, J lost 2 bases, and 0 bases stayed unmatched. The CDR3 is 11 amino acids. Germline CDR1 and CDR2: MGHDK and SYGVNS. This CDR3 reads CASGRAYEQYF. The CDR3 coding sequence is TGTGCCAGCGGGAGGGCCTACGAGCAGTACTTC.

The chain links TRBV9 to TRBJ1-5, with 7 nucleotides matching TRBD1. Germline loops: CDR1 SGDLS, CDR2 YYNGEE. This CDR3 contains 14 residues. V shed 3 bases, J shed 6 bases, and the junction held 6 bases outside the gene matches. Here the CDR3 reads CASSADRVSQPQHF. CDR3 DNA sequence: TGTGCCAGCAGCGCAGACAGGGTTAGTCAGCCCCAGCATTTT.

This chain links TRBV6-1 with TRBJ2-7, with 11 nucleotides matching TRBD2. This CDR3 has 15 amino acids. Germline V CDR1 and CDR2: MNHNS, SASEGT. Trimming took 2 bases from V and 0 from J; bases not matched to a gene: 0. CDR3 in amino acids: CASSELAGGSYEQYF. In nucleotides, the CDR3 is TGTGCCAGCAGTGAACTAGCGGGGGGCTCCTACGAGCAGTACTTC.

V and J are TRBV10-3 and TRBJ2-1; a weak D match, TRBD2 (5 bases). Germline values: CDR1 ENHRY, CDR2 SYGVKD. V was trimmed by 4 bases and J by 3 bases, leaving 7 bases between them. The CDR3 has 13 amino acids. The CDR3 spells CAISGGLYNEQFF. CDR3 DNA: TGTGCCATCAGTGGCGGGCTCTACAATGAGCAGTTCTTC.

The chain combines TRBV6-5 with TRBJ2-7; D perhaps matches TRBD1 (7 bases). The CDR3 consists of 15 residues. Trimming shortened V by 0 bases and J by 6 bases, and 15 bases separated the two germline ends. Germline-derived CDR1 and CDR2 are MNHEY and SVGAGI. In DNA form, the CDR3 reads TGTGCCAGCAGTTACTCGAGATCAGGGGGACTCGAGCAGTACTTC. Translated, it gives CASSYSRSGGLEQYF.

This clone has a handful of counts. V is TRBV21-1 and J is TRBJ1-2; TRBD1 is the table's D call, not checked against the DNA. TRBV21-1 is listed as a pseudogene. This CDR3 has 14 residues. CDR3 DNA: TGTGCCAGCCCCAGCCAGGACAGATTTTATGGCTACACCTTC. This gives the protein CASPSQDRFYGYTF.